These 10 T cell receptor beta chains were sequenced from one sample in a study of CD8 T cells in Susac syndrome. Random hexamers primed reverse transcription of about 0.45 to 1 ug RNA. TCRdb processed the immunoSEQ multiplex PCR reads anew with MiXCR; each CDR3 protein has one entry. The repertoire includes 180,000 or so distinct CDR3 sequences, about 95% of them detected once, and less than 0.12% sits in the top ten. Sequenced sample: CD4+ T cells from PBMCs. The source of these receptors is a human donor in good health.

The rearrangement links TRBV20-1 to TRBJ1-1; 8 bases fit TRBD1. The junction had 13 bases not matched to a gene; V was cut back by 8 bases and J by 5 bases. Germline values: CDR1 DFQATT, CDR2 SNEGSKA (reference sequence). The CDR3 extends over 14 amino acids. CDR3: CSPPQGAKGTEAFF. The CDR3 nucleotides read TGCAGTCCTCCCCAGGGGGCGAAGGGGACTGAAGCTTTCTTT.

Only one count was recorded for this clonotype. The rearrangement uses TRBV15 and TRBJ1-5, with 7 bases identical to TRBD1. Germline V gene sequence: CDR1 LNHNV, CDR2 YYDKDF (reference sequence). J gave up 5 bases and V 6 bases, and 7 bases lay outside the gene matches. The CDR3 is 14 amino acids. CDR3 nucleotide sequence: TGTGCCACCAGTGCGGGACAGAGCGATCAGCCCCAGCATTTT. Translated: CATSAGQSDQPQHF.

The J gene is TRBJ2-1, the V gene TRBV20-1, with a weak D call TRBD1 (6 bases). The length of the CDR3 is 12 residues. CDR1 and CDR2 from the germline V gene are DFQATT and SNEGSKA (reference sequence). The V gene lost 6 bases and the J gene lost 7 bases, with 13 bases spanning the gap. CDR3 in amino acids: CSAHRVGNEQFF. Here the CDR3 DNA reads TGCAGTGCGCACAGGGTTGGGAATGAGCAGTTCTTC.

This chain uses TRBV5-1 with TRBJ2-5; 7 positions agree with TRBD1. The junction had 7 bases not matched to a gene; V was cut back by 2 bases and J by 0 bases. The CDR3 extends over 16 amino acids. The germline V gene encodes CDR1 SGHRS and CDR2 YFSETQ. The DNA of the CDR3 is TGCGCCAGCAGCTTACAGGGGAGCGGTTACCAAGAGACCCAGTACTTC. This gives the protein CASSLQGSGYQETQYF.

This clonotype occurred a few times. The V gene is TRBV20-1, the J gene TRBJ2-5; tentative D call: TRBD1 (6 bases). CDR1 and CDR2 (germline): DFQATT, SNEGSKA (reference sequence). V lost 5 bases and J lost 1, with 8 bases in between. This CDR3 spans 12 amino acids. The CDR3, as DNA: TGCAGTGCTCGGGACATCCAAGAGACCCAGTACTTC. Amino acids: CSARDIQETQYF.

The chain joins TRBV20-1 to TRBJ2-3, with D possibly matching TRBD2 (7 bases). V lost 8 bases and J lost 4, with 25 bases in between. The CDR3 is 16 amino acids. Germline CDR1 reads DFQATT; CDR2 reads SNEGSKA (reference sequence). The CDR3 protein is CSPQQAGKGGADTQYF. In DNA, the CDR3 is TGCAGTCCCCAACAGGCGGGAAAGGGGGGGGCAGATACGCAGTATTTT.

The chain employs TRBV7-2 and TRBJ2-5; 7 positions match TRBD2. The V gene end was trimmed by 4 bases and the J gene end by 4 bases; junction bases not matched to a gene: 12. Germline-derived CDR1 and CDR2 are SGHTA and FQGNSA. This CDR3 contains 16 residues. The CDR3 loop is CASSSPRGGGRETQYF. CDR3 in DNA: TGTGCCAGCAGCTCCCCTCGCGGGGGAGGGCGAGAGACCCAGTACTTC.

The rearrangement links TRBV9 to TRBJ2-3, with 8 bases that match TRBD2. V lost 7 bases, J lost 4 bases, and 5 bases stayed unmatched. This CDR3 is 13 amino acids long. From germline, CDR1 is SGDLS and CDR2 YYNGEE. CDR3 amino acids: CASSPTSADTQYF. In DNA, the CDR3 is TGTGCCAGCTCCCCGACTAGCGCAGATACGCAGTATTTT.

The DNA of the CDR3 is TGCAGCGTTGAAGATAGGTACACTGAAGCTTTCTTT. Amino acid sequence: CSVEDRYTEAFF. The V gene is TRBV29-1, the J gene TRBJ1-1; unclear D gene. The CDR3 spans 12 residues. The ends were cut back, 0 bases at V and 3 bases at J, with 5 bases in the middle. Germline V gene lookup returns CDR1 SQVTM and CDR2 ANQGSEA.

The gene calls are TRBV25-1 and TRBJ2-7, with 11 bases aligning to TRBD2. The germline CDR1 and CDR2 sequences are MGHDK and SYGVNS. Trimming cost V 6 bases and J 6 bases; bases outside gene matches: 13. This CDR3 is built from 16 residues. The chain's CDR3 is CASRLLAGARYTEQYF. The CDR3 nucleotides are TGTGCCAGCAGGTTACTAGCGGGAGCCCGTTATACCGAGCAGTACTTC.